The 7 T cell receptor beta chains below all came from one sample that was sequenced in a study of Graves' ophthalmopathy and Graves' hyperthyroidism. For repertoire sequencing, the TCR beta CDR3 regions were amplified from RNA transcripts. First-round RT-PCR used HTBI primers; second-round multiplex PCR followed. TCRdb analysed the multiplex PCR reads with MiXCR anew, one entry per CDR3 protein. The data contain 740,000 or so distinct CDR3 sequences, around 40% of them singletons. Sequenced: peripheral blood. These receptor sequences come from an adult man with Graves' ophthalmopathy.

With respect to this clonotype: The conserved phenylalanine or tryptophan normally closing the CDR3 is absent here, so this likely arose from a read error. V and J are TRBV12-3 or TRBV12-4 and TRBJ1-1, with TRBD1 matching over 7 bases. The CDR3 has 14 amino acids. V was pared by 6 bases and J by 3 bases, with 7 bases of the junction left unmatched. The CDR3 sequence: CASRDRWSDTEAFV. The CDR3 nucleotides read TGTGCCAGCAGGGACAGGTGGTCGGACACTGAAGCTTTCGTT.

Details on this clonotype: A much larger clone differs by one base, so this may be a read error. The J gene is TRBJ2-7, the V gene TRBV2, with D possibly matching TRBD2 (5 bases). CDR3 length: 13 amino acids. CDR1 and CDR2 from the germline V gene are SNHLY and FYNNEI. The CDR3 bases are TGTTCCAGCGTGGGCAGTAGAGAGGGCGAGCAGTACTTC. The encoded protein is CSSVGSREGEQYF.

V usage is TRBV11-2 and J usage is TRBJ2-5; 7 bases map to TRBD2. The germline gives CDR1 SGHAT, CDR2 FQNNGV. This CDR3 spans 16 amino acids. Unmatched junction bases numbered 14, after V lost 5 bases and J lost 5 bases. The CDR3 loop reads CASSPSFGLVLETQYF. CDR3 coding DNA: TGTGCCAGCAGCCCGTCTTTCGGACTAGTTCTTGAGACCCAGTACTTC.

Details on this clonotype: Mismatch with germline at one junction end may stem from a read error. The DNA of the CDR3 is TGTGCCAGCAGTTACTTTATATCGGGACGGTACTATGGCTACACCTTC. Encoded protein: CASSYFISGRYYGYTF. The chain has TRBV10-3 and TRBJ1-2; perhaps TRBD1 as D (5 bases). The CDR3 runs 16 residues. From germline, CDR1 is ENHRY and CDR2 SYGVKD.

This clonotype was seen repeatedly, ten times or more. Here the CDR3 DNA reads TGTGCCAGCAGCCAGGGGTTGAATTCACCCCTCCACTTT. As protein: CASSQGLNSPLHF. The chain recombines TRBV14 with TRBJ1-6; D is ambiguous. CDR1 is SGHDN, CDR2 FVKESK, per germline. Trimming shortened V by 3 bases and J by 7 bases, and 7 bases separated the two germline ends. The CDR3 spans 13 residues.

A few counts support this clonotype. CDR3 region: CASRKTAGRTEAFF. DNA of the CDR3: TGTGCCAGCAGGAAGACAGCAGGGAGGACTGAAGCTTTCTTT. V is TRBV2 and J is TRBJ1-1, with D possibly TRBD1 on 5 matching bases. CDR1 and CDR2 (germline): SNHLY, FYNNEI. This CDR3 has 14 residues. Trimming cost V 6 bases and J 5 bases, with 16 bases left between them.

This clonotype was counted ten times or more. The CDR3 here is CASSPSDGYEQYF. The DNA for the CDR3 is TGTGCCAGTAGCCCCTCGGACGGCTACGAGCAGTACTTC. V and J are TRBV19 and TRBJ2-7; D is unclear. V lost 6 bases, J lost 3 bases, and 12 bases lay in between. Germline V gene sequence: CDR1 LNHDA, CDR2 SQIVND (reference sequence). This CDR3 comprises 13 residues.